This T cell receptor (beta chain) was identified in a study of Tregs in tolerant kidney transplant recipients. General observations from the study: Few patients were studied, so findings need validation in larger groups. The most relevant donor-specific Treg TCRbeta repertoire apparently came from expansion with activated donor B cells. No direct test of biological reproducibility was done here.

The assay was immunoSEQ multiplex PCR, and TCRdb's table has in-frame clones only and misses some. The data contain 80,000 to 90,000 clones, around nine tenths of them singletons. Worth noting for this clone: The antigen remains undetermined. A junction end diverges from the germline sequence, so it may reflect a read error.

Unstimulated regulatory T cells (CD4+CD25+CD127-), CD4+CD25- non-regulatory cells, CD4 and CD8 cells were FACS-sorted from thawed PBMCs. Looked up from germline, CDR1 is SQVTM and CDR2 is ANQGSEA. The CDR3 length is 10 residues. The chain is built from TRBV29-1 and TRBJ1-2; possibly TRBD1 for D (5 bases). Sequenced material: CD8+ T cells from blood. The receptor comes from a human donor in good health. CDR3 sequence: CSVEDGAARF. The DNA for the CDR3 is TGCAGCGTTGAAGACGGGGCAGCAAGATTC.